Included here is one T cell receptor beta chain sequence, with context. This specimen includes other DNA sequences encoding the same CDR3. These data belong to a study of shared clonotypes between healthy human individuals. J was trimmed by 2 bases and V by 3 bases; bases with no gene match: 5. The CDR3 sequence is 15 residues long. CDR1 is MGHRA and CDR2 is YSYEKL in the germline V gene. Some clones are missing from TCRdb's copy, which holds only in-frame ones; the method was immunoSEQ multiplex PCR. The table records some 2.4 million clones, approximately 94% of them present only once. Specimen: naive CD4+ T cells from PBMCs. The sample's subset: CD45RA+ positively selected. The chain combines TRBV4-1 with TRBJ2-7, with 9 bases aligning to TRBD2. The source is a man younger than 30 in good health. Some clones in this sample may be carry-over from other donors' samples. CDR3 in amino acids: CASSQPTSGAYEQYF. In DNA form, the CDR3 reads TGCGCCAGCAGCCAGCCGACTAGCGGCGCCTACGAGCAGTACTTC.